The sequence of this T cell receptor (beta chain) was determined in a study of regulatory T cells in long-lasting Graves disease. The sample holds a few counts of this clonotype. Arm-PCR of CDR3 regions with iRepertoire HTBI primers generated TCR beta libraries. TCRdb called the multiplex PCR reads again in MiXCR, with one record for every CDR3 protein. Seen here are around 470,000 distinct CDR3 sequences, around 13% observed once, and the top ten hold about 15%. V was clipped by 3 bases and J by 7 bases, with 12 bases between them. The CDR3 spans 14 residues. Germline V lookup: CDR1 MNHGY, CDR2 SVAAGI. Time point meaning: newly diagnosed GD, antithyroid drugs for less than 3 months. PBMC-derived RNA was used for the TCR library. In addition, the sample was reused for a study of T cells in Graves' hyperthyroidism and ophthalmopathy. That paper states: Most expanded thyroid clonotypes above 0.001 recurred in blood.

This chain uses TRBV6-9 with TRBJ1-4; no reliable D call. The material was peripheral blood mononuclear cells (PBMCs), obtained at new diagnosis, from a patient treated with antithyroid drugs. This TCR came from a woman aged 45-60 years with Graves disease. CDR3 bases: TGTGCCAGCAGTTACGGGTCGCTAGGTGAAAAACTGTTTTTT. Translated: CASSYGSLGEKLFF.